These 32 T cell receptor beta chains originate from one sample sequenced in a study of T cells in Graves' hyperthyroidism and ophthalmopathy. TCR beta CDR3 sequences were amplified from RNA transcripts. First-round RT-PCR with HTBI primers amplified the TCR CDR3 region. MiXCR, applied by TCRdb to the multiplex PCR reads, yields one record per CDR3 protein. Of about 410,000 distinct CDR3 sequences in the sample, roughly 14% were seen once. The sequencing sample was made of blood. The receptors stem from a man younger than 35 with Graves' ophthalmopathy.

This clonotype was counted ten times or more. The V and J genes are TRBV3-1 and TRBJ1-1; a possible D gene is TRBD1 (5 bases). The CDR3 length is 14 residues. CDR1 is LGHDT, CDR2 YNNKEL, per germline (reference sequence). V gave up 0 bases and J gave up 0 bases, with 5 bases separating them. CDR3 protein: CASSQETVNTEAFF. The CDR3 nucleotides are TGTGCCAGCAGCCAAGAGACAGTGAACACTGAAGCTTTCTTT. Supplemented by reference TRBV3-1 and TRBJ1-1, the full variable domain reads DTAVSQTPKYLVTQMGNDKSIKCEQNLGHDTMYWYKQDSKKFLKIMFSYNNKELIINETVPNRFSPKSPDKAHLNLHINSLELGDSAVYFCASSQETVNTEAFFGQGTRLTVV.

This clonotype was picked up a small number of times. CDR3 bases: TGTGCCAGCAGCCCGACAGGTCGGGGCACCGGGGAGCTGTTTTTT. Translating gives CASSPTGRGTGELFF. The J gene is TRBJ2-2, the V gene TRBV13; a possible D gene is TRBD1 (6 bases). The CDR3 consists of 15 residues. Trimming shortened V by 5 bases and J by 4 bases, and 14 bases separated the two germline ends. Germline values: CDR1 PRHDT, CDR2 FYEKMQ (reference sequence).

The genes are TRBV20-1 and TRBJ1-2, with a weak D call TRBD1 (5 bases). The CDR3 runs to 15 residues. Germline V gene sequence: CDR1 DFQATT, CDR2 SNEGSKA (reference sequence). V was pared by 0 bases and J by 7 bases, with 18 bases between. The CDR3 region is CSARDRLGLSGGYTF. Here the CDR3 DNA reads TGCAGTGCTAGAGATAGGTTGGGACTGTCGGGTGGCTACACCTTC.

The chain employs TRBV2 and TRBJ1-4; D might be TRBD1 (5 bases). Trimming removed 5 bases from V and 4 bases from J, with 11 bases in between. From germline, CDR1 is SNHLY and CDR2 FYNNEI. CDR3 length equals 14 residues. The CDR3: CASSLGLLNEKLFF. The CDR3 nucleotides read TGTGCCAGCAGTCTGGGACTGCTTAATGAAAAACTGTTTTTT. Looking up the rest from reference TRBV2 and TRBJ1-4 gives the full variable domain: EPEVTQTPSHQVTQMGQEVILRCVPISNHLYFYWYRQILGQKVEFLVSFYNNEISEKSEIFDDQFSVERPDGSNFTLKIRSTKLEDSAMYFCASSLGLLNEKLFFGSGTQLSVL.

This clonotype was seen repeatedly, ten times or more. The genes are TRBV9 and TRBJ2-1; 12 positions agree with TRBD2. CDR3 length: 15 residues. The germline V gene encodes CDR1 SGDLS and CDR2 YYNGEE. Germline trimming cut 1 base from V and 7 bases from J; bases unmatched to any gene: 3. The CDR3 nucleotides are TGTGCCAGCAGCGTAAGGACTAGCGGGGATAATGAGCAGTTCTTC. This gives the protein CASSVRTSGDNEQFF.

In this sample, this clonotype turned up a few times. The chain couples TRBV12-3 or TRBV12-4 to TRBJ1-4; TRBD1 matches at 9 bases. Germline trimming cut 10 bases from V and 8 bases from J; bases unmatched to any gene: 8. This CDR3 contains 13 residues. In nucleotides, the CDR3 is TGTGCCACCCGGGACAGGGTAAAGGAAAAACTGTTTTTT. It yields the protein CATRDRVKEKLFF.

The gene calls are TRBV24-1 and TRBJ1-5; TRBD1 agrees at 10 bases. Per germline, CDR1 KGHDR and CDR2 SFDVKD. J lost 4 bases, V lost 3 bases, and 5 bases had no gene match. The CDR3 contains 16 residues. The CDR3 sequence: CATSDPGTGANQPQHF. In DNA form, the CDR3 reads TGTGCCACCAGTGATCCCGGGACAGGGGCAAATCAGCCCCAGCATTTT.

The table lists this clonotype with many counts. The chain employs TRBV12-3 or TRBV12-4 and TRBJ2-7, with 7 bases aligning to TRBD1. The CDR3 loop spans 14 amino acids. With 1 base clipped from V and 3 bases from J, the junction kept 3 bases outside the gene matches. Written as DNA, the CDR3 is TGTGCCAGCAGTTTAGTCCAGGGGGTCTACGAGCAGTACTTC. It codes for CASSLVQGVYEQYF.

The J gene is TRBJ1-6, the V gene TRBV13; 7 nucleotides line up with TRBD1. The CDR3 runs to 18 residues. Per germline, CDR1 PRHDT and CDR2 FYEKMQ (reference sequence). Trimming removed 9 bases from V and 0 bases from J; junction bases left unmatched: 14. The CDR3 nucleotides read TGTGCCAGGAGCCCCCGGGACAGCTACTACTCCTATAATTCACCCCTCCACTTT. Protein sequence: CARSPRDSYYSYNSPLHF. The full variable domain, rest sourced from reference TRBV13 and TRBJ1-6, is AAGVIQSPRHLIKEKRETATLKCYPIPRHDTVYWYQQGPGQDPQFLISFYEKMQSDKGSIPDRFSAQQFSDYHSELNMSSLELGDSALYFCARSPRDSYYSYNSPLHFGNGTRLTVT.

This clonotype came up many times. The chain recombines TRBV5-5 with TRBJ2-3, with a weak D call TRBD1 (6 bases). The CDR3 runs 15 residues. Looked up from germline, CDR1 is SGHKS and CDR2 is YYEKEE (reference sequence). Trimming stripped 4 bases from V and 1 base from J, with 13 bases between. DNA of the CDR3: TGTGCCAGCAGCAGAGGACAGCCTGGCACAGATACGCAGTATTTT. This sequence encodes CASSRGQPGTDTQYF.

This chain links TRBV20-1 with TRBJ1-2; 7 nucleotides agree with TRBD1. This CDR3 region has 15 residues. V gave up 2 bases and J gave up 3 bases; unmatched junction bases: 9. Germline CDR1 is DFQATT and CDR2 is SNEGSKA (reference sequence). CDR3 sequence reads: CSARPKTGSDYGYTF. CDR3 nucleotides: TGCAGTGCTAGACCCAAGACAGGGTCGGACTATGGCTACACCTTC.

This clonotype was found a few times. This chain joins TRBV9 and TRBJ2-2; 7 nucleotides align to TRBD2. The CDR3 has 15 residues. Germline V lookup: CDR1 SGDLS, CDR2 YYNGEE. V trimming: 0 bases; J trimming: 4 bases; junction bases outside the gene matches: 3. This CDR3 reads CASSVGGGVTGELFF. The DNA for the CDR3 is TGTGCCAGCAGCGTAGGCGGGGGTGTCACCGGGGAGCTGTTTTTT. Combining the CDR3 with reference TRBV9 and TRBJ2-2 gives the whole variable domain DSGVTQTPKHLITATGQRVTLRCSPRSGDLSVYWYQQSLDQGLQFLIQYYNGEERAKGNILERFSAQQFPDLHSELNLSSLELGDSALYFCASSVGGGVTGELFFGEGSRLTVL.

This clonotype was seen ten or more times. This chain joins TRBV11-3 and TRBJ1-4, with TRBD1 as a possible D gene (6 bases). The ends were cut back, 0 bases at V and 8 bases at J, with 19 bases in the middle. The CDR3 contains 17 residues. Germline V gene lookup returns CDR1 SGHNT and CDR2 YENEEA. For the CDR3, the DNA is TGTGCCAGCAGCTTAGATTCCAGGACAGCTAGACCGGAAAAACTGTTTTTT. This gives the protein CASSLDSRTARPEKLFF.

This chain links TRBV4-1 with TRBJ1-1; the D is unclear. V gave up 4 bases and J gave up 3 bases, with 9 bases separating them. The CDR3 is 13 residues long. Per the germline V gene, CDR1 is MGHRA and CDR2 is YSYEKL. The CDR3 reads CASSPVGDTEAFF. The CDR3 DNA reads TGCGCCAGCAGCCCAGTAGGTGACACTGAAGCTTTCTTT.

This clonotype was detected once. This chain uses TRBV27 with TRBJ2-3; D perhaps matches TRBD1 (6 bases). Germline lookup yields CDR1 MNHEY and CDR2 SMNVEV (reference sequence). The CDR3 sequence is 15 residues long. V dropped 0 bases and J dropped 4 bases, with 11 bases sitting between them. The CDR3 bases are TGTGCCAGCAGTTTATCGCCAGGGGAATCAGATACGCAGTATTTT. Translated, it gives CASSLSPGESDTQYF.

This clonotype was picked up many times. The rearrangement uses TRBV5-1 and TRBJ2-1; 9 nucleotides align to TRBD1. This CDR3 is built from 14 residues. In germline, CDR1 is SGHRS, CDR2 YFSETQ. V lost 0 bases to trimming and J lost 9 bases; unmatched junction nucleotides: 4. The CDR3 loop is CASSLATGGAEQFF. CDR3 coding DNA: TGCGCCAGCAGCTTGGCTACAGGGGGCGCTGAGCAGTTCTTC.

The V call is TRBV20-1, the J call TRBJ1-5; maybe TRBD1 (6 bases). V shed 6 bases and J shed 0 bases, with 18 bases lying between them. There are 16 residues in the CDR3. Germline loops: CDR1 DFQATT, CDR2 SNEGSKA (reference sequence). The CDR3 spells CSALPGAGVSNQPQHF. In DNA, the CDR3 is TGCAGTGCCCTGCCAGGGGCCGGAGTTAGCAATCAGCCCCAGCATTTT.

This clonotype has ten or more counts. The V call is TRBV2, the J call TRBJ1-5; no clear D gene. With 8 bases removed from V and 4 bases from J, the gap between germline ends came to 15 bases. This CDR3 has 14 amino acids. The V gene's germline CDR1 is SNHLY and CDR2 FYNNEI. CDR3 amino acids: CASRPSWGNQPQHF. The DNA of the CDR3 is TGTGCCAGCCGCCCCAGCTGGGGAAATCAGCCCCAGCATTTT.

The CDR3 DNA follows: TGTGCCATAGCGCGACAGGACGGGCCAGATACGCAGTATTTT. Residues: CAIARQDGPDTQYF. The chain has TRBV10-3 and TRBJ2-3; a possible D gene is TRBD1 (6 bases). CDR1 and CDR2 (germline): ENHRY, SYGVKD. V gave up 9 bases and J gave up 4 bases, with 17 bases separating them. The CDR3 has 14 amino acids.

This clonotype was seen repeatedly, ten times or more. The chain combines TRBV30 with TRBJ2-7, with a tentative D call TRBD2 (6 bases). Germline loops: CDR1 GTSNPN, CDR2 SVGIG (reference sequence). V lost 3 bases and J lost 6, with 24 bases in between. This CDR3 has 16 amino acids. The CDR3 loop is CAWSHSGTGGVFEQYF. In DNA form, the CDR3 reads TGTGCCTGGAGCCACTCCGGGACCGGGGGAGTATTCGAGCAGTACTTC.

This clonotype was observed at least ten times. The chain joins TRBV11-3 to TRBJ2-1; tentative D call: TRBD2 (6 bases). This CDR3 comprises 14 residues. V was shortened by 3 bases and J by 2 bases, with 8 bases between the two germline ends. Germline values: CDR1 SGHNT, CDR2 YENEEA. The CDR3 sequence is CASSLGGTYNEQFF. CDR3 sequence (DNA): TGTGCCAGCAGCTTGGGCGGGACCTACAATGAGCAGTTCTTC.

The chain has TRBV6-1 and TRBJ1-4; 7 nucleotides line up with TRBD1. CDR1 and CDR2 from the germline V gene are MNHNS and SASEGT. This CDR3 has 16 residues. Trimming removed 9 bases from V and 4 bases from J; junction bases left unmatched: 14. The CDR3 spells CASRETLGGYNEKLFF. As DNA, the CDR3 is TGTGCCAGTCGCGAAACCTTAGGGGGCTATAATGAAAAACTGTTTTTT.

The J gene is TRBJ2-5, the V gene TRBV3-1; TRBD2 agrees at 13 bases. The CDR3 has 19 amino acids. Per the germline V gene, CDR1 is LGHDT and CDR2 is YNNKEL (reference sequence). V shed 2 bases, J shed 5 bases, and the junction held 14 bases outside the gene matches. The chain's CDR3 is CASSQRGLAGVPRVETQYF. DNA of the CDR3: TGTGCCAGCAGCCAACGCGGACTAGCGGGGGTTCCTCGAGTGGAGACCCAGTACTTC.

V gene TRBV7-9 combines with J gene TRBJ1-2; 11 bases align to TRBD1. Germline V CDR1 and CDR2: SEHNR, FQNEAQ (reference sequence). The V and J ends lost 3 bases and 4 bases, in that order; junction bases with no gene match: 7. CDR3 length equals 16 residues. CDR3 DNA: TGTGCCAGCAGCTTGGGACAGGGGGTACCCTTCTATGGCTACACCTTC. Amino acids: CASSLGQGVPFYGYTF.

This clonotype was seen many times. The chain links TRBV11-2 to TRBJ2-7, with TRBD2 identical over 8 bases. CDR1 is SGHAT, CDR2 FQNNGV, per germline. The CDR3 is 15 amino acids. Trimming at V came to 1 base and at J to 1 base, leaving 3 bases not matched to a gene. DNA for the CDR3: TGTGCCAGCAGCTTAGGACTAGCGCCTTCCTACGAGCAGTACTTC. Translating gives CASSLGLAPSYEQYF.

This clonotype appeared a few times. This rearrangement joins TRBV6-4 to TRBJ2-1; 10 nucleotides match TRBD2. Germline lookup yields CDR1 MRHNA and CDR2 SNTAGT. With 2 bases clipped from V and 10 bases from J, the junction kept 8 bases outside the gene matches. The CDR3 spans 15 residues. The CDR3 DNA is TGTGCCAGCAGTGACGAAACCGGGACTAGCGTCGAGCAGTTCTTC. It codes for CASSDETGTSVEQFF.

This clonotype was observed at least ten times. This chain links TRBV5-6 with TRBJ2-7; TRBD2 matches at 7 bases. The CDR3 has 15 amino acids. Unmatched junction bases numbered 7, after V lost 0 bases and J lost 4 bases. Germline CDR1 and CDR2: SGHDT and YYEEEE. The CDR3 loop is CASSLAVSGRYEQYF. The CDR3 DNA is TGTGCCAGCAGCTTGGCCGTTAGCGGGCGGTACGAGCAGTACTTC.

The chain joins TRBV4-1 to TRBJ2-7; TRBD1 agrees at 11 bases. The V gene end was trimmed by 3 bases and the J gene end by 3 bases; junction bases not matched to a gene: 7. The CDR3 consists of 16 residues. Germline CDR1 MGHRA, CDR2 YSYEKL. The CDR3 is CASSQGAGTGGYEQYF. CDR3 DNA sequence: TGCGCCAGCAGCCAGGGGGCCGGGACAGGGGGCTACGAGCAGTACTTC.

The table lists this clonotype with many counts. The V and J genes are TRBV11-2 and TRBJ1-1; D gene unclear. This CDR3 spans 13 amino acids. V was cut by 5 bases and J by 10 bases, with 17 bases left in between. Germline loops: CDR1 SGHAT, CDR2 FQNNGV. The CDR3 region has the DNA TGTGCCAGCAGCCTAATCCGGAGGGATGGAGCTTTCTTT. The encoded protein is CASSLIRRDGAFF.

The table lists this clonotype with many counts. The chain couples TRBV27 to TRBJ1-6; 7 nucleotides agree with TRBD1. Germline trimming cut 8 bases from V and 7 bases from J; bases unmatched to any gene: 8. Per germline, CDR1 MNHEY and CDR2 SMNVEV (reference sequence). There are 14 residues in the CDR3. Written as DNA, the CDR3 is TGTGCCAGCTCCCGGGACAGTGGCAATTCACCCCTCCACTTT. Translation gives CASSRDSGNSPLHF.

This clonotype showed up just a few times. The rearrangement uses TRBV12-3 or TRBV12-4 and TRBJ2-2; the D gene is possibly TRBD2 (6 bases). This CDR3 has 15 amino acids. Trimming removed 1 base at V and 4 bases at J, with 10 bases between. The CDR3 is CASSLGGAGTGELFF. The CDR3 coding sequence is TGTGCCAGCAGTTTAGGCGGGGCTGGCACCGGGGAGCTGTTTTTT.

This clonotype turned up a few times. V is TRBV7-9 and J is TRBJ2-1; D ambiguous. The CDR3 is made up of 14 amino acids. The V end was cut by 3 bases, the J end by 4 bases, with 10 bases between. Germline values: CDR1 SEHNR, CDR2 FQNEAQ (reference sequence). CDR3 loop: CASSFFIPYNEQFF. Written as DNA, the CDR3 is TGTGCCAGCAGCTTTTTTATCCCTTACAATGAGCAGTTCTTC.